Only one count was recorded for the clone carrying this T cell receptor (beta chain). Its antigen is as yet unknown. This specimen comes from a study of cytomegalovirus exposure and HLA in healthy donors. The study's findings and limits: Cytomegalovirus association was assigned to more than 150 TCR beta chains. Donors belonging to an Asian-associated ancestry cluster reportedly showed fewer N-insertions in productive TCRs than the approximately 640-donor mean, according to what a later analysis found.

PCR employed 60 Vbeta and 13 Jbeta primers. Source study methods: Roughly 80 million unique TCR beta chains, roughly 11 million shared, were counted in a later analysis. Profiled with immunoSEQ multiplex PCR; TCRdb holds only in-frame clones, not every one. The DNA gave D and trimming, while V, J and clone size come from that table. The sample includes some 130,000 clones, around 85% of them seen just once. Germline-derived CDR1 and CDR2 are MGHDK and SYGVNS. The CDR3 runs 15 residues. The J segment lost 0 bases and the V segment lost 5 bases, leaving 4 bases of the junction unmatched. Sequenced input: PBMCs. The receptor comes from a woman aged 50 to 65 in good health and CMV-seropositive. This chain joins TRBV25-1 and TRBJ1-5; 7 nucleotides match TRBD1. In nucleotides, the CDR3 is TGTGCCAGCAGTCCTTGGGACAGTAGCAATCAGCCCCAGCATTTT. It encodes CASSPWDSSNQPQHF.